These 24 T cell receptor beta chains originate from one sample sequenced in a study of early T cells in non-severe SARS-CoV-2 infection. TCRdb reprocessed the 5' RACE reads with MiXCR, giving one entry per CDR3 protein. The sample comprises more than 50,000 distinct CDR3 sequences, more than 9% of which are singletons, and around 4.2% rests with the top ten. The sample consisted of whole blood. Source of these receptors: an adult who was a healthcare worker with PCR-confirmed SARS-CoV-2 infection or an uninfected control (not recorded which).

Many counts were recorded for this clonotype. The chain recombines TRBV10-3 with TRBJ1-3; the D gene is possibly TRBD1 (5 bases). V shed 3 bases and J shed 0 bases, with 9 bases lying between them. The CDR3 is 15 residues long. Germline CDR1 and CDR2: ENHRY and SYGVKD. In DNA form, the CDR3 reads TGTGCCATCAGTGAACAGGTCGGCTCTGGAAACACCATATATTTT. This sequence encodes CAISEQVGSGNTIYF.

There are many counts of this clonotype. CDR3 loop: CASSVTGAGANVLTF. The CDR3 DNA reads as TGTGCCAGCAGTGTGACGGGGGCTGGGGCCAACGTCCTGACTTTC. The chain recombines TRBV6-4 with TRBJ2-6, with D perhaps TRBD2 (6 bases). V lost 4 bases to trimming and J lost 2 bases, with 9 bases between them. Germline CDR1 and CDR2: MRHNA and SNTAGT. The CDR3 sequence is 15 residues long.

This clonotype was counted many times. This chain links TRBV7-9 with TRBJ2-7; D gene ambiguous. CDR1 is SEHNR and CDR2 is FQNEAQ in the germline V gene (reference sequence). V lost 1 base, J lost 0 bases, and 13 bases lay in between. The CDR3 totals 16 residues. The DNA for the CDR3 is TGTGCCAGCAGCTTAGGACTTCTAGGGAACTCCTACGAGCAGTACTTC. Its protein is CASSLGLLGNSYEQYF.

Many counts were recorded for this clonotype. CDR3: CASSQGRTSASRKVYEQYF. Written as DNA, the CDR3 is TGTGCCAGCAGCCAGGGCCGGACTAGCGCCTCACGGAAGGTCTACGAGCAGTACTTC. The chain links TRBV3-1 to TRBJ2-7; TRBD2 agrees at 9 bases. CDR1 and CDR2 (germline): LGHDT, YNNKEL (reference sequence). After removal of 3 bases from V and 3 bases from J, the junction contained 18 bases not matched to a gene. The CDR3 loop spans 19 amino acids.

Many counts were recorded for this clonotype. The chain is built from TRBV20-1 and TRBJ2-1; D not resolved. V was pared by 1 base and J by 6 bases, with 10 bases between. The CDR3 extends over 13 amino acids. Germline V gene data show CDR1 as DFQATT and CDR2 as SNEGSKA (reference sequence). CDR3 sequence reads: CSARAGGVNEQFF. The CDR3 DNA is TGCAGTGCTAGAGCAGGTGGCGTCAATGAGCAGTTCTTC.

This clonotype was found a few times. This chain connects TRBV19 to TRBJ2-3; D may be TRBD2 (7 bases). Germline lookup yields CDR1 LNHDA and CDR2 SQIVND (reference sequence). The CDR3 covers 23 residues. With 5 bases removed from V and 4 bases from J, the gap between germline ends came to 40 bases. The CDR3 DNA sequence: TGTGCCAGTAGTGTAACCCCCCGGGACATATGGCTAGCGGACTCTCGAAGCGCAGATACGCAGTATTTT. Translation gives CASSVTPRDIWLADSRSADTQYF.

CDR3 in amino acids: CASSYSRTRSYEQYF. The DNA for the CDR3 is TGTGCCAGCAGTTACTCCCGGACTAGAAGCTACGAGCAGTACTTC. The rearrangement links TRBV6-2 or TRBV6-3 to TRBJ2-7; 7 nucleotides match TRBD2. CDR3 length: 15 residues. Germline V gene lookup returns CDR1 MNHEY and CDR2 SVGEGT. J was trimmed by 3 bases and V by 0 bases; bases with no gene match: 5.

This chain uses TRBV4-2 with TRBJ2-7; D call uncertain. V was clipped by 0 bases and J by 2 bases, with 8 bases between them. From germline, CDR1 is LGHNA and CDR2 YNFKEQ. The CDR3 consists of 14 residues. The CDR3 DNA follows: TGTGCCAGCAGCCAAGAACGAGGTACCTACGAGCAGTACTTC. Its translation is CASSQERGTYEQYF.

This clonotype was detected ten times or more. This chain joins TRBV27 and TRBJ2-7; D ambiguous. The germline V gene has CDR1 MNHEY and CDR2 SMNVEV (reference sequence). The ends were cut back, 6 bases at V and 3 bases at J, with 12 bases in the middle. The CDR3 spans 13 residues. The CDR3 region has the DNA TGTGCCAGCAGCCGTGCTAGGCTCTACGAGCAGTACTTC. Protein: CASSRARLYEQYF.

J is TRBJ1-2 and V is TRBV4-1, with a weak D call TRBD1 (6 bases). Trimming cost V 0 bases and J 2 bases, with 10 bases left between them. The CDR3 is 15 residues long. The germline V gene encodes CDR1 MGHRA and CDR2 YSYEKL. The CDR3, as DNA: TGCGCCAGCAGCCAAGATAGGGGGACGAACTATGGCTACACCTTC. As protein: CASSQDRGTNYGYTF.

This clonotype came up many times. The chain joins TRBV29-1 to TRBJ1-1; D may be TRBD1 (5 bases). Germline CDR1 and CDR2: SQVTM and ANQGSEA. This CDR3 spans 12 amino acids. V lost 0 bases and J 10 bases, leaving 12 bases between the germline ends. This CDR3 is CSVEEGGKGAFF. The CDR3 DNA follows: TGCAGCGTTGAAGAGGGGGGTAAAGGAGCTTTCTTT.

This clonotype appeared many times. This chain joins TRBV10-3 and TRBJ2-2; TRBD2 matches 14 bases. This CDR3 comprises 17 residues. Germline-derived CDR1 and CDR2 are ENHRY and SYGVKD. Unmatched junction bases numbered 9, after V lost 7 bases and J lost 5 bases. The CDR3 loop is CAITTGTSGSGTGELFF. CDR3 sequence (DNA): TGTGCCATCACTACCGGGACTAGCGGGAGCGGGACCGGGGAGCTGTTTTTT.

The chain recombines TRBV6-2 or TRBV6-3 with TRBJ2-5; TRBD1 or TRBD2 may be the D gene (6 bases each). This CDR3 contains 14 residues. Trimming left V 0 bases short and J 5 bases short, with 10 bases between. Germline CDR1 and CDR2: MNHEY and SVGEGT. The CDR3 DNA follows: TGTGCCAGCAGTTACTCGGGGGGCGGTGAGACCCAGTACTTC. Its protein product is CASSYSGGGETQYF.

CDR3 amino acids: CASSLGQGAQYEQYF. The CDR3, as DNA: TGCGCCAGCAGCTTGGGACAGGGGGCGCAGTACGAGCAGTACTTC. The chain combines TRBV5-1 with TRBJ2-7, with TRBD1 matching over 10 bases. The CDR3 is 15 amino acids. CDR1 is SGHRS and CDR2 is YFSETQ in the germline V gene. With V trimmed by 0 bases and J by 4 bases, 4 bases remained unmatched.

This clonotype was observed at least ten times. CDR3 loop: CAWSVQEHTEAFF. CDR3 DNA: TGTGCCTGGAGTGTTCAGGAGCACACTGAAGCTTTCTTT. The rearrangement uses TRBV30 and TRBJ1-1; D gene unclear. The CDR3 contains 13 residues. Trimming shortened V by 0 bases and J by 3 bases, and 8 bases separated the two germline ends. CDR1 is GTSNPN, CDR2 SVGIG, per germline (reference sequence).

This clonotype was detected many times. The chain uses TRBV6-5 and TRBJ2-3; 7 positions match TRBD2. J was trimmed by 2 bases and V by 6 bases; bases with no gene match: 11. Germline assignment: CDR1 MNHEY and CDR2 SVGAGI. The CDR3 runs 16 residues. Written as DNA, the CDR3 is TGTGCCAGCAGCCGATCCGAGCGGGGCCCCACAGATACGCAGTATTTT. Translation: CASSRSERGPTDTQYF.

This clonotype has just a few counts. The CDR3 sequence: CASCAFRSTDTQYF. CDR3 sequence (DNA): TGTGCCAGCTGCGCCTTTAGGAGTACAGATACGCAGTATTTT. The chain uses TRBV2 and TRBJ2-3; D call uncertain. This CDR3 has 14 amino acids. Looked up from germline, CDR1 is SNHLY and CDR2 is FYNNEI. Trimming took 8 bases from V and 3 from J, leaving 15 bases between them.

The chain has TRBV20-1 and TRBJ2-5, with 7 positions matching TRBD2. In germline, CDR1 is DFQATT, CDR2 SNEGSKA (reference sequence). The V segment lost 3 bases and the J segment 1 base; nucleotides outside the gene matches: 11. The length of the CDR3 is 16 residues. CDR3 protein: CSARTREVPLQETQYF. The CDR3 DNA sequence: TGCAGTGCTAGGACCCGGGAGGTCCCACTCCAAGAGACCCAGTACTTC.

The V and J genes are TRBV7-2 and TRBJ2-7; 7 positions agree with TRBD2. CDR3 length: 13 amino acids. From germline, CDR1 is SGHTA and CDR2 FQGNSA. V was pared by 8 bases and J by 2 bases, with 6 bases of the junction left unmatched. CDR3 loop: CASCRGRAYEQYF. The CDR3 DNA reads TGTGCCAGCTGCCGAGGGAGGGCCTACGAGCAGTACTTC.

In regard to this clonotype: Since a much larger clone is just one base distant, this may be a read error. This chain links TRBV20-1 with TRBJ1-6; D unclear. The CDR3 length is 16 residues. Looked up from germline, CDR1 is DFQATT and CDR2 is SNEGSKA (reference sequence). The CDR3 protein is CTAKELRNSYNSPLHF. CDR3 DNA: TGCACTGCGAAAGAGTTGAGAAACTCCTATAATTCACCCCTCCACTTT.

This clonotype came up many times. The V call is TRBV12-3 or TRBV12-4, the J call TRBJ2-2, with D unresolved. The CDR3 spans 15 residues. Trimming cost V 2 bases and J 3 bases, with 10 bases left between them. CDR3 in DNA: TGTGCCAGCAGTTTATGGCAGGCCTACACCGGGGAGCTGTTTTTT. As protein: CASSLWQAYTGELFF.

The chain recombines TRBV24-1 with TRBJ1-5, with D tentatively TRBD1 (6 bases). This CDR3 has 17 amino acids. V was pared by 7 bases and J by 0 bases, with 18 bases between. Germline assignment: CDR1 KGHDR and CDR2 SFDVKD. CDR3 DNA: TGTGCCACCAGGGATGAGATCGGACAGTATAGCAATCAGCCCCAGCATTTT. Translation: CATRDEIGQYSNQPQHF.

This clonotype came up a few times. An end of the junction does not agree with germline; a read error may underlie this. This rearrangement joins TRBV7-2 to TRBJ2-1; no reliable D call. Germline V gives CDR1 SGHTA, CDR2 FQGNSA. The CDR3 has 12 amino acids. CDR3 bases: TGTGTCAGCAGCTTAAATGACTATGAGCAGTTCTTC. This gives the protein CVSSLNDYEQFF. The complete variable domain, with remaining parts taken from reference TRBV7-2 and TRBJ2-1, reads GAGVSQSPSNKVTEKGKDVELRCDPISGHTALYWYRQSLGQGLEFLIYFQGNSAPDKSGLPSDRFSAERTGGSVSTLTIQRTQQEDSAVYLCVSSLNDYEQFFGPGTRLTVL.

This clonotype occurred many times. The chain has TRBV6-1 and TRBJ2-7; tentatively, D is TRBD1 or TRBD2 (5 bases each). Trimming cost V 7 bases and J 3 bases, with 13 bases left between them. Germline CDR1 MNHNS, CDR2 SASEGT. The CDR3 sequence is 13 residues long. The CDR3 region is CASNLGTNYEQYF. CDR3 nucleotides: TGTGCCAGCAATTTAGGGACCAACTACGAGCAGTACTTC.